A selection of T cell receptor beta chains follows, all from one sample in a study of T cell changes during pregnancy in multiple sclerosis. Method: immunoSEQ multiplex PCR; TCRdb's copy keeps in-frame clones and lacks some. The top ten clones hold roughly 5% of a sample with tens of thousands of clones, 94% of them seen once. The source was CD8+ T cells from peripheral blood mononuclear cells, collected before pregnancy. These receptors all come from a female donor with multiple sclerosis, enrolled in a pregnancy study. Both conserved end residues are part of each CDR3. The D gene is left open where the match is weak. The size entry is marked missing in some rows and otherwise reads once, few, many or a size class.

>TRBJ1-2|.|.|TRBV25-1
TGTGCCACCCATCACTATGGCTACACCTTC
CATHHYGYTF
>TRBJ1-2|once|.|TRBV27
TGTGCCAGCAGTTTATTCCAGGGCTATGGCTACACCTTC
CASSLFQGYGYTF
>TRBJ1-4|.|.|TRBV4-3
TGCGCCAGCACGGACAGTCTTAATGAAAAACTGTTTTTT
CASTDSLNEKLFF
>TRBJ1-2|.|TRBD1|TRBV28
TGTGCCAGCCGAGCGTGGGGACAGGGGGCTAGTCTCTATGGCTACACCTTC
CASRAWGQGASLYGYTF
>TRBJ2-1|once|.|TRBV19
TGTGCCAGTAGCCCTCTTCCTTGGACGCCGCGGGGTGAGCAGTTCTTC
CASSPLPWTPRGEQFF
>TRBJ1-2|once|TRBD1|TRBV7-7
TGTGCCAGCAGCTTAGGAGGGACAGCCCAGGCTTATGGCTACACCTTC
CASSLGGTAQAYGYTF
>TRBJ1-1|.|.|TRBV27
TGTGCCAGCAGGAGCATCCGCGAGGATGAGAACACTGAAGCTTTCTTT
CASRSIREDENTEAFF
>TRBJ2-3|.|TRBD2|TRBV5-6
TGTGCCAGCAGCTTGGTTGGGGCTAGCGGGAGGATCACAGATACGCAGTATTTT
CASSLVGASGRITDTQYF
>TRBJ2-3|.|TRBD2|TRBV6-1
TGTGCCAGCAGTGGACTAGCGGGAGCAGATACGCAGTATTTT
CASSGLAGADTQYF
>TRBJ2-4|.|TRBD1|TRBV6-6
TGTGCCAGCAGTGAGGGACAGGGTCAAAACATTCAGTACTTC
CASSEGQGQNIQYF
>TRBJ2-5|.|.|TRBV4-3
TGCGCCAGCAGCCAAGGACGAGGGTTCGAGACCCAGTACTTC
CASSQGRGFETQYF
>TRBJ1-2|.|.|TRBV10-3
TGTGCCATCAGTGAGATTGGAGGAGCCTATGGCTACACCTTC
CAISEIGGAYGYTF
>TRBJ2-3|.|TRBD2|TRBV9
TGTGCCAGCAGTGCCCGTAGCGGGAGGGCTCCGGCGACAGATACGCAGTATTTT
CASSARSGRAPATDTQYF
>TRBJ2-1|.|.|TRBV6-5
TGTGCCAGCGGAGTCGAGCGGAGACCCTACAATGAGCAGTTCTTC
CASGVERRPYNEQFF
>TRBJ2-3|.|.|TRBV11-2
TGTGCCAGCAGCTTAGGGTCAGCGGCGAGCACAGATACGCAGTATTTT
CASSLGSAASTDTQYF
>TRBJ1-4|.|.|TRBV30
TGTGCCTGGAGTCCAAGGACAGTAACTGCAACTAATGAAAAACTGTTTTTT
CAWSPRTVTATNEKLFF
>TRBJ1-1|.|TRBD1|TRBV11-2
TGTGCCAGCAGTTCCCGGGACAGGGCCACTGAAGCTTTCTTT
CASSSRDRATEAFF
>TRBJ1-3|.|.|TRBV28
TGTGCCAGCACGTCAGCAGGTGCGGGAAACACCATATATTTT
CASTSAGAGNTIYF
>TRBJ2-1|.|.|TRBV19
TGTGCCAGCCACGACTTAGGGAGTGTAAATGAGCAGTTCTTC
CASHDLGSVNEQFF
>TRBJ2-1|once|TRBD1|TRBV29-1
TGCAGCTGGAGTCGGATACCAAGACAGGGCGGAGATGAGCAGTTCTTC
CSWSRIPRQGGDEQFF
>TRBJ2-3|.|.|TRBV7-9
TGTGCCAGCAGACTCACAGATACGCAGTATTTT
CASRLTDTQYF
>TRBJ2-7|.|.|TRBV19
TGTGCCAGTAGTGATTACAGTTACGAGCAGTACTTC
CASSDYSYEQYF
>TRBJ2-1|.|TRBD1|TRBV11-2
TGTGCCAGCAGTGGACAGGTCAATGAGCAGTTCTTC
CASSGQVNEQFF
>TRBJ2-1|.|TRBD2|TRBV2
TGTGCCAGCAGTGATCCTAGACTAGCGGGGTACAATGAGCAGTTCTTC
CASSDPRLAGYNEQFF
>TRBJ2-2|.|TRBD1|TRBV7-9
TGTGCCACCGCAGCCGGACAGGGTGGCATCGGGGAGCTGTTTTTT
CATAAGQGGIGELFF
>TRBJ2-1|.|.|TRBV5-6
TGTGCCAGCAGCTTGGGCGGAGCTACAAATGAGCAGTTCTTC
CASSLGGATNEQFF
>TRBJ1-1|.|.|TRBV6-4
TGTGCCAGCAGTGTTGGGGAGGGAACTGAAGCTTTCTTT
CASSVGEGTEAFF
>TRBJ1-1|.|TRBD1|TRBV6-1
TGTGCCAGCAGTGAGGGGACAGGGGGCACTGAAGCTTTCTTT
CASSEGTGGTEAFF
>TRBJ1-1|.|.|TRBV6-6
TGTGCCAGCAGTTACTCGACACAGGCAGGGATCACTGAAGCTTTCTTT
CASSYSTQAGITEAFF
>TRBJ2-2|few|.|TRBV7-9
TGTGCCAGCAGCCCAGAGCTAGCGCCGAACACCGGGGAGCTGTTTTTT
CASSPELAPNTGELFF
>TRBJ2-7|.|TRBD2|TRBV19
TGTGCCAGTAGTCCCGGGACTAGCAGCTACGAGCAGTACTTC
CASSPGTSSYEQYF
>TRBJ2-7|.|TRBD1|TRBV27
TGTGCCAGCAGTCTCACCCAGGGGGCCTACGAGCAGTACTTC
CASSLTQGAYEQYF
>TRBJ1-1|once|.|TRBV30
TGTGCCTGGACTCAGGGATCAAACACTGAAGCTTTCTTT
CAWTQGSNTEAFF
>TRBJ2-7|.|TRBD2|TRBV4-3
TGCGCCAGCAGCGGGGGACTAGCGGGTTACGAGCAGTACTTC
CASSGGLAGYEQYF
>TRBJ2-5|.|TRBD1|TRBV27
TGTGCCAGCAGTTTCACCGACAGGGGCGGGGAGACCCAGTACTTC
CASSFTDRGGETQYF
>TRBJ1-1|once|TRBD1|TRBV19
TGTGCCAGTAGTGCGGGGCAGGGGGGCACTGAAGCTTTCTTT
CASSAGQGGTEAFF
>TRBJ2-2|once|TRBD2|TRBV18
TGTGCCAGCTCACCACAGGCGGGAGTGGGCACCGGGGAGCTGTTTTTT
CASSPQAGVGTGELFF
>TRBJ2-7|.|.|TRBV6-1
TGTGCCAGCCGACAGCTCCCCGGCTACGAGCAGTACTTC
CASRQLPGYEQYF
>TRBJ2-7|.|TRBD2|TRBV7-2
TGTGCCAGCAGCTTAGGGGGGAGGGAACTCGAGCAGTACTTC
CASSLGGRELEQYF
>TRBJ2-2|.|.|TRBV15
TGTGCCACGCGGTCACAGGGTTGGGGGGAGCTGTTTTTT
CATRSQGWGELFF
>TRBJ2-7|.|TRBD2|TRBV7-6
TGTGCCAGCAGCCCTGATCCCTGGGCGGGAGTAGGGTACGAGCAGTACTTC
CASSPDPWAGVGYEQYF
>TRBJ2-1|.|TRBD1|TRBV2
TGTGCCGAGTGGGGGGGACAGGGGGCCTACAATGAGCAGTTCTTC
CAEWGGQGAYNEQFF
>TRBJ2-2|.|.|TRBV29-1
TGCAGCGTTGAAGATGCCAACTTGGGCAGGGGTACCACCGGGGAGCTGTTTTTT
CSVEDANLGRGTTGELFF
>TRBJ1-4|.|TRBD1|TRBV9
TGTGCCAGCAGCCCGACACAGGGGGCGGCTAATGAAAAACTGTTTTTT
CASSPTQGAANEKLFF
>TRBJ1-2|.|.|TRBV28
TGTGCCATCAATCCTCACCCCGGGTCTTATGGCTACACCTTC
CAINPHPGSYGYTF
>TRBJ1-4|.|TRBD1|TRBV5-4
TGTGCCAGCAGCTCGGACGACAGGGGGGCGGGAAAACTGTTTTTT
CASSSDDRGAGKLFF
>TRBJ2-7|.|TRBD2|TRBV7-8
TGTGCCAGCAGCTTAGGCCTAGCGGCCTACGAGCAGTACTTC
CASSLGLAAYEQYF
>TRBJ2-3|.|TRBD2|TRBV5-1
TGCGCCAGCAGCATGACTAGCGGGAGATTGGATACGCAGTATTTT
CASSMTSGRLDTQYF
>TRBJ2-5|once|.|TRBV5-1
TGCGCCAGCAGCTTGGGACAAGTACAAGAGACCCAGTACTTC
CASSLGQVQETQYF
>TRBJ1-3|.|TRBD1|TRBV18
TGTGCCAGCTCACGGGACAGGGAGAACACCATATATTTT
CASSRDRENTIYF
>TRBJ2-7|.|.|TRBV4-3
TGCGCCAGCAGCCAAGGACAGGCTGCCTACGAGCAGTACTTC
CASSQGQAAYEQYF
>TRBJ2-2|.|.|TRBV2
TGTGCCAGCAGTGTTGGGCCCTCGAACACCGGGGAGCTGTTTTTT
CASSVGPSNTGELFF
>TRBJ1-2|once|.|TRBV7-9
TGTGCCAGCAGGCGTACAGGGTACGAGGCTGGCTACACCTTC
CASRRTGYEAGYTF
>TRBJ2-3|.|TRBD2|TRBV13
TGTGCCAGCAGCTTAGAACTAGCGGGAGATACGCAGTATTTT
CASSLELAGDTQYF
>TRBJ2-5|.|TRBD2|TRBV18
TGTGCCAGCTCAGCACTAGCGGCACAAGAGACCCAGTACTTC
CASSALAAQETQYF
>TRBJ1-1|.|TRBD1|TRBV15
TGTGCCACCAGCAGTGGGGGACAGGGGGAAGCTTTCTTT
CATSSGGQGEAFF
>TRBJ1-5|.|.|TRBV4-1
TGCGCCAGCAGCCAACCCGACGGGTATCAGCCCCAGCATTTT
CASSQPDGYQPQHF
>TRBJ1-4|once|.|TRBV30
TGTGCCTGGAGCCCCGGGACACTACCCAGGGGTGAAAAACTGTTTTTT
CAWSPGTLPRGEKLFF
>TRBJ2-1|.|TRBD2|TRBV19
TGTGCCAGTAGTATGGGCCTAGCGGCCAATGAGCAGTTCTTC
CASSMGLAANEQFF